This T cell receptor (beta chain) was captured by sequencing in a study of control samples from healthy donors and cancer patients. The data were produced by immunoSEQ multiplex PCR, yet TCRdb's version contains in-frame clones alone and is incomplete. This table holds 80,000 or so clones, roughly nine tenths found once. V lost 5 bases and J lost 1; bases outside the gene matches: 4. CDR3 length: 14 amino acids. The V gene's germline CDR1 is LNHDA and CDR2 SQIVND (reference sequence). This sequence was found in a man aged 50 or older in good health. The sample was blood. The V call is TRBV19, the J call TRBJ1-1; 7 bases are shared with TRBD1. The CDR3 nucleotides are TGTGCCAGTAGTCTCGGGACAGCGAACACTGAAGCTTTCTTT. Protein sequence: CASSLGTANTEAFF.